The entry below describes one TCR beta chain. Trimming stripped 4 bases from V and 9 bases from J, with 10 bases between. Germline CDR1 and CDR2: SNHLY and FYNNEI. The CDR3 is made up of 12 amino acids. The sample is drawn from a study of shared clonotypes between healthy human individuals. The assay was run at deep level. Clones were sequenced by immunoSEQ multiplex PCR, and TCRdb holds only the in-frame ones, with some missing. The sample holds under 1,100,000 clones; around 82% are singletons and the top ten take roughly 0.65%. Nashville, Tennessee was home to all donors, who were Caucasian adults. Sequenced input: memory CD4+ T cells from PBMCs. Noted subset: CD45RA-negative fraction. The sequence was collected from a man between 18 and 35 years old in good health. Some clones in this sample may be carry-over from other donors' samples. The rearrangement links TRBV2 to TRBJ2-1, with D possibly TRBD1 on 5 matching bases. The CDR3 coding sequence is TGTGCCAGCAGTGTGCAGGGCCTTGAGCAGTTCTTC. It is translated as CASSVQGLEQFF.